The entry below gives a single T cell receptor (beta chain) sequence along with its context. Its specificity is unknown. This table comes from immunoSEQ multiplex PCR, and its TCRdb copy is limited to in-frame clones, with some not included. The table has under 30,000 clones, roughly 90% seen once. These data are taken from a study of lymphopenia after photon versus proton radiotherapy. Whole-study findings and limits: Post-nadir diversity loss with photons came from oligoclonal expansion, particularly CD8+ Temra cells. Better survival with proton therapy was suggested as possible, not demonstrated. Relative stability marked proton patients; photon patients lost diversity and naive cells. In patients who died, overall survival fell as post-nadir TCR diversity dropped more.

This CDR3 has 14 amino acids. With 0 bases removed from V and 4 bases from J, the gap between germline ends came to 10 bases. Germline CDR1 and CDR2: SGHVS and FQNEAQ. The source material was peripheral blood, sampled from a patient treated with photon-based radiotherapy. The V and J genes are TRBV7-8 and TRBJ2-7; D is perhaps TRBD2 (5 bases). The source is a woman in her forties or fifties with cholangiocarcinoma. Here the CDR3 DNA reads TGTGCCAGCAGCTTAGCGACGGGGAGTTACGAGCAGTACTTC. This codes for CASSLATGSYEQYF.